This T cell receptor (beta chain) was found in a study of cytomegalovirus exposure and HLA in healthy donors (dated by TCRdb to 2016 to 2017). In the study overall: An earlier analysis of some 550 of the donors reported more than 250 Gb of sequence data and about 100 million unique TCR beta sequences from 150 million to 200 million T cells. A separate validation cohort of over a hundred different subjects was used in addition to the roughly 640-subject first cohort. A later analysis re-analyzed previously published TCR beta repertoires from 600 to 850 donors and added high-resolution HLA genotyping to study TCR occurrence patterns. The study profiled the T cell repertoires of 550 to 700 subjects by immunosequencing and related them to cytomegalovirus serostatus. Alongside the repertoire data, information on donor age, sex, ethnicity and CMV serostatus was compiled. HLA typing covered class I and class II loci at four-digit resolution. An earlier analysis of more than 450 of the donors used high-throughput TCR beta sequencing to judge whether each TCR beta V gene segment behaved as functional or pseudogenic. The study was designed to test whether signatures of past pathogen exposure could be identified by cataloging public T cell receptors. Among the roughly 390 genotyped donors, approximately 76% belonged to the genetic ancestry cluster associated with self-reported Caucasian donors. Because of strong linkage in the cohort, 4 to 6 DR-DQ haplotypes were treated as single units for association and clustering. All discovery cohort repertoires had been generated using a single sequencing platform. The number of typed donors differed by locus: roughly 629-640 for A, B, C, DRB1 and DQB1; about 520 for DQA1; 600 to 610 for DPA1; and 400 to 480 for DPB1. On average, around 200,000 unique TCR beta nucleotide sequences were sequenced per donor among some 430 genotyped donors of the cohort, with roughly 18% of those sequences being non-productive. About 280 gigabases of sequencing data and about 92 million unique TCR sequences made up an early release that covered 640 HLA-typed donors. The later analysis used no new phenotypic data to find candidate immune exposures, relying instead on TCR beta sequences and their occurrence across donors. A later genetic analysis took genome-wide SNP genotypes for about 65% of the roughly 670 donors and used that subset as a discovery cohort. To predict cytomegalovirus infection status, the study brought together high-throughput TCR immunosequencing, statistical association of individual TCRs with disease status, and machine learning. The investigation overall reported the following: A later analysis reported that several top co-occurrence clusters appeared linked to parvovirus B19, influenza, CMV and Epstein-Barr virus. The authors suggested that the approach could potentially be generalized to other disease states and immunological phenotypes. Because counts were too low, fewer than 20 rarely observed V segments, including chromosome 9 orphons, were excluded from the earlier analysis of fewer than 650 of the donors. A later analysis found that TCR association rates varied across HLA loci, with DRB1 alleles showing the most associated TCRs and HLA-C alleles the fewest. The cohort was sequenced for TCR beta chains only, and without alpha or paired-chain data the features that could be detected were limited. According to a later analysis, most CMV-associated TCR beta chains appeared to be HLA-restricted, and the HLA associations seemed to be driven largely by CMV exposure. In vitro tests confirmed that a few of the cytomegalovirus-associated TCR beta chains recognize cytomegalovirus antigens. An earlier analysis of approximately 600 of the donors showed that most TCR beta V segments appeared in productive rearrangements either about 87% or about 30% of the time, which broadly matched IMGT annotations. In the study, approximately 160 TCR beta chains were listed as associated with cytomegalovirus. Strong co-occurrence of HLA alleles, especially DR and DQ, made assigning TCR associations to individual alleles difficult. Immune exposure information for the cohort was limited to CMV serostatus. The classifier was reported to diagnose cytomegalovirus status with high specificity and sensitivity in both the original and validation cohorts. In a later analysis, HLA-associated TCR beta chains showed more clonal expansion and lower generation probabilities than non-associated chains that were equally common. Specific HLA alleles were associated with more than 15,000 TCR beta sequences at a false discovery rate of 0.05 in a later analysis. Because some donors lacked HLA typing at each locus, the association tests relied only on the typed subset. A cluster of highly shared sequence variants was judged likely to represent a technical artifact of the sequencing pipeline. A further reported finding was that TCR beta sequences accurately predicted the HLA-A and HLA-B alleles for most subjects in the first cohort. Because the 87-base-pair reads could not distinguish some IMGT-functional V segments, including TRBV6-2 and TRBV6-3, those segments were excluded. Linkage disequilibrium might explain the correlated functional status among segregating V segments, but an unknown experimental factor could not be ruled out. Compared with the approximately 720-donor mean, donors in an Asian-associated ancestry cluster had fewer N-insertions in productive TCRs, according to a later genetic analysis. Presence/absence analyses assumed roughly uniform sequencing depth across donors, an assumption that may not hold. Across donors, most TCR sequences were observed very rarely, whereas some public TCRs were present in many individuals. An association between a missense DCLRE1C variant and V-gene and J-gene trimming of TCR beta chains was found in a later genetic analysis and replicated in an independent cohort.

The library was generated by the immunoSEQ multiplex PCR assay. A mixture of 60 forward primers for TCR Vbeta segments and 13 reverse primers for TCR Jbeta segments was used in the multiplex PCR. A multiplex PCR assay on genomic DNA amplified the CDR3 region of rearranged TCR beta genes. The amplified TCR beta libraries were sequenced on the Illumina HiSeq System as 87-base-pair reads. Per the original workflow: A later analysis counted tens of millions of unique TCR beta chains across the approximately 700 repertoires, and around 9.9 million of these chains were shared by at least two donors. A nearest-neighbor algorithm error-corrected the raw reads and collapsed the reads into unique sequences, merging closely related sequences to remove PCR and sequencing errors. CDR3 sequences were aligned to IMGT reference sequences to assign V, D and J gene segments. Each retained sequence needed at least a six-nucleotide match to both a V gene segment and a J gene segment. Rearrangements were called productive when the CDR3 lacked stop codons and stayed in frame with V and J; all others were non-productive. CDR3 was defined according to IMGT convention as the region running from the second conserved V-encoded cysteine to the conserved J-encoded phenylalanine. In an earlier analysis of 587 of the donors, sequences lacking an unambiguous match to a single V gene segment were excluded. An earlier analysis of over 450 of the donors classified V segments as functional when productive rearrangements were above 56.7% and as segregating when the standard deviation between donors was above 5%. To diagnose cytomegalovirus status from the catalog of TCR beta chain sequences, a statistical classification framework was built. In a later analysis, V and J genes were assigned by comparing TCR nucleotide sequences against IMGT/GENE-DB human TR gene sequences. The TCRdist pipeline was used in a later analysis to assign CDR3 sequences and most-parsimonious VDJ recombination scenarios. In a later analysis, each TCR beta chain was defined by its CDR3 amino acid sequence together with its V-gene family, and reads lacking a unique V-gene family were excluded. A later analysis removed roughly 590 highly shared, low-generation-probability nucleotide sequences to deal with suspected cross-contamination and a sequencing artifact. For each public chain, a later analysis derived a clonal expansion index from normalized ranks of inferred template counts within each repertoire. In a later analysis, generation probabilities were computed with a VDJ recombination model fitted to out-of-frame rearrangements, and the resulting probabilities were checked against IGoR. In a later analysis, hypergeometric tests were used to score TCR-TCR, TCR-HLA and TCR-CMV co-occurrence, with a repertoire-size bias correction applied to TCR pairs. False discovery rates were estimated in a later analysis by permuting HLA or CMV assignments 20 times. In a later analysis, co-occurring TCRs were grouped using DBSCAN, and TCRdist sequence similarity was added for clustering within HLA-allele-positive subsets. Repertoires with fewer than 30,000 or more than 120,000 public chains were left out of co-occurrence clustering, as were about 5 repertoires with anomalous nucleotide sharing. Sourced from immuneACCESS, this table was stored by TCRdb with only in-frame sequences that have V and J called. A share of the clones is absent; for the studies checked, an unresolved V gene accounts for under half, and the remainder has no known explanation. V, J and clone size derive from that table, while D and trimming were established from the DNA sequence. This sample lists tens of thousands of clones; roughly 80% were detected once. The top ten clones comprise approximately 22% of the sample.

In total, approximately 610 healthy bone marrow donors made up the cohort. At the time of sampling, all cohort members were nominally healthy, though unrecorded immune exposures were likely present. The donor tested CMV seropositive and was one of the 289 seropositive cohort members. Every donor gave a peripheral blood sample, and the peripheral blood mononuclear cells from that sample were used for TCR beta sequencing. Genomic DNA extraction from the blood cell samples was performed with the Qiagen DNeasy Blood Extraction Kit. Turning to this clone: The clone's antigen remains unknown. Base qualities were left out, and no much larger clone turns up one base away.

Between the V and J ends, shortened by 1 base and 2 bases respectively, the junction contains 11 bases. CDR1 and CDR2 are read off the germline V gene (reference sequence) as SEHNR and FQNEAQ. The CDR3 sequence holds 15 residues, the cysteine and phenylalanine included. This entry keeps only the CDR3 DNA: 45 bases, framed from base 1. The chain is assembled from TRBV7-9 and TRBJ2-5, and TRBD1 may be the D gene, going by 5 matching bases. Sequenced input: PBMCs. This clonotype originated in a woman aged 25 to 45 in good health and CMV-seropositive. The CDR3 corresponds to CASSLEGNRQETQYF. In nucleotides, the sequence is TGTGCCAGCAGCTTAGAGGGAAACAGGCAAGAGACCCAGTACTTC.